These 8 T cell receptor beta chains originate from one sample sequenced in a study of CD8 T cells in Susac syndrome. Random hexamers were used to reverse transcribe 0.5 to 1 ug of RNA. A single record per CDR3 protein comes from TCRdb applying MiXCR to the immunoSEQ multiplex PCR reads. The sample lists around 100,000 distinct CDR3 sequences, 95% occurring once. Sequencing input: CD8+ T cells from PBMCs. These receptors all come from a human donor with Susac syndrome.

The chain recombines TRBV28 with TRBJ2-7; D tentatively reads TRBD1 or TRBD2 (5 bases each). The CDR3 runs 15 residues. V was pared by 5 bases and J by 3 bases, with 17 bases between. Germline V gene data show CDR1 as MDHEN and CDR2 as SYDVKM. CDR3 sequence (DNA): TGTGCCAGCAGTGCCCAGGGAGCGGCCATCTACGAGCAGTACTTC. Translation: CASSAQGAAIYEQYF.

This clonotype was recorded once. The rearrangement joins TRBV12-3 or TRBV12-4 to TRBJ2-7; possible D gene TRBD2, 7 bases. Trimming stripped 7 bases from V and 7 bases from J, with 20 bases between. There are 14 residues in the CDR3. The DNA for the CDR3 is TGTGCCAGCACCCACAGGGAGGGAACGGGGGAGCAGTACTTC. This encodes CASTHREGTGEQYF.

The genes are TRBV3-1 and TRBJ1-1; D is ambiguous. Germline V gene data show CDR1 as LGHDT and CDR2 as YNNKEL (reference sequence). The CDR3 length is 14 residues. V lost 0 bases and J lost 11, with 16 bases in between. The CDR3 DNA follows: TGTGCCAGCAGCCAAGATGGCGCCCTCGAAGAGGCTTTCTTT. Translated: CASSQDGALEEAFF.

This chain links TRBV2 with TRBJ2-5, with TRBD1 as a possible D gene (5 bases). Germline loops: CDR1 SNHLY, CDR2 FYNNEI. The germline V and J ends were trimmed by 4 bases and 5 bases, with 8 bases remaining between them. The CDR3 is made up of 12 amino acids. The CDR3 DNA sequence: TGTGCCAGCAGTGCAGGGTTGGAGACCCAGTACTTC. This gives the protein CASSAGLETQYF.

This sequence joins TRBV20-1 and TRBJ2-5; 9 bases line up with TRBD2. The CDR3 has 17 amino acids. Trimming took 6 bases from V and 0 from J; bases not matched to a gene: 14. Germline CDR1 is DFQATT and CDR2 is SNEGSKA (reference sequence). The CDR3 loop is CSAPVGELAGHQETQYF. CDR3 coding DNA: TGCAGTGCCCCTGTTGGCGAGCTAGCGGGGCACCAAGAGACCCAGTACTTC.

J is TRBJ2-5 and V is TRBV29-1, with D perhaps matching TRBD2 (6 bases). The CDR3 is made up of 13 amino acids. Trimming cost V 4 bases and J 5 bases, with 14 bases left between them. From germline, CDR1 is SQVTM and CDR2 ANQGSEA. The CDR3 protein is CSVVGGGKETQYF. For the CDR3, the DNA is TGCAGCGTTGTAGGCGGAGGGAAGGAGACCCAGTACTTC.

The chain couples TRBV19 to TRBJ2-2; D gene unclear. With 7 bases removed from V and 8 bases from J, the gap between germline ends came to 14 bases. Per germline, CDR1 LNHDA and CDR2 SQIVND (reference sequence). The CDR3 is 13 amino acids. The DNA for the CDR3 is TGTGCCAGTACCCCCTCGGGTCGGGGGGAGCTGTTTTTT. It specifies CASTPSGRGELFF. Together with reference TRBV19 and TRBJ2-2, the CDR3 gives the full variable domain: DGGITQSPKYLFRKEGQNVTLSCEQNLNHDAMYWYRQDPGQGLRLIYYSQIVNDFQKGDIAEGYSVSREKKESFPLTVTSAQKNPTAFYLCASTPSGRGELFFGEGSRLTVL.

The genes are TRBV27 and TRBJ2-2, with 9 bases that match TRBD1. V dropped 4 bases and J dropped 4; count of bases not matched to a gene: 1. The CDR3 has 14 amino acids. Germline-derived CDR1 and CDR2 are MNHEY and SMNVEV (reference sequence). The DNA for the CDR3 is TGTGCCAGCAGTTGGGACAGGGCCACCGGGGAGCTGTTTTTT. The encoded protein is CASSWDRATGELFF.